Following are 9 T cell receptor beta chains from one sample sequenced in a study of blood T cell repertoires in COVID-19. Clones were read by immunoSEQ multiplex PCR, and TCRdb kept only the in-frame ones, dropping some. The sample comprises over 75,000 clones, 80% to 90% of which are singletons, and around 2.1% rests with the top ten. Sequenced sample: peripheral blood. The receptors come from a man in his forties or fifties with COVID-19, enrolled during active disease.

This rearrangement joins TRBV28 to TRBJ1-6; D is uncertain. Germline CDR1 is MDHEN and CDR2 is SYDVKM. The CDR3 is made up of 14 amino acids. The CDR3 nucleotides read TGTGCAGGATCGCGGAGCTCCTATAATTCACCCCTCCACTTT. It translates to CAGSRSSYNSPLHF.

The CDR3 nucleotides read TGTGCCAGCAGCGAGGACAGGGCCCAGGGGGACTATGGCTACACCTTC. It codes for CASSEDRAQGDYGYTF. The chain combines TRBV9 with TRBJ1-2, with TRBD1 matching 8 bases. J lost 3 bases, V lost 3 bases, and 10 bases had no gene match. Germline V lookup: CDR1 SGDLS, CDR2 YYNGEE. The CDR3 is made up of 16 amino acids.

This clone has just a few counts. The rearrangement uses TRBV19 and TRBJ2-6; perhaps TRBD2 as D (6 bases). This CDR3 contains 17 residues. Trimming removed 3 bases from V and 4 bases from J, with 16 bases in between. The germline CDR1 and CDR2 sequences are LNHDA and SQIVND (reference sequence). CDR3 in DNA: TGTGCCAGTAGTATGCGGGGCCTCCTCTCCGGGGCCAACGTCCTGACTTTC. Protein product: CASSMRGLLSGANVLTF.

This clone was recorded only once. The rearrangement joins TRBV10-3 to TRBJ1-1; D call uncertain. V dropped 10 bases and J dropped 6 bases, with 15 bases sitting between them. CDR1 ENHRY and CDR2 SYGVKD come from the germline V gene. The CDR3 length is 12 residues. The CDR3 coding sequence is TGTGCCAGCAAAGCAGCGACGGCTGAAGCTTTCTTT. The encoded protein is CASKAATAEAFF.

The CDR3 coding sequence is TGTGCCAGTAGTAGGAGGGACAGGGGGCACACTGAAGCTTTCTTT. Translated, it gives CASSRRDRGHTEAFF. The genes are TRBV19 and TRBJ1-1; TRBD1 agrees at 12 bases. J lost 3 bases, V lost 4 bases, and 3 bases had no gene match. CDR1 and CDR2 from the germline V gene are LNHDA and SQIVND (reference sequence). This CDR3 is 15 amino acids long.

This chain uses TRBV7-2 with TRBJ2-7; perhaps TRBD1 as D (5 bases). The V and J ends lost 5 bases and 6 bases respectively, with 11 bases between them. Germline-derived CDR1 and CDR2 are SGHTA and FQGNSA. The CDR3 is 12 amino acids. The CDR3 DNA is TGTGCCAGCAGCCTCCCTAGGGGCGAGCAGTACTTC. This gives the protein CASSLPRGEQYF.

The chain uses TRBV18 and TRBJ1-4; D might be TRBD1 (6 bases). Germline V gene sequence: CDR1 KGHSH, CDR2 LQKENI. The CDR3 is made up of 15 amino acids. Trimming removed 5 bases from V and 6 bases from J, with 16 bases in between. CDR3 in DNA: TGTGCCAGCTCAACTTTGGACAGTGGTCATGAAAAACTGTTTTTT. Protein product: CASSTLDSGHEKLFF.

The rearrangement uses TRBV5-1 and TRBJ1-4; 7 positions match TRBD1. Trimming at V came to 2 bases and at J to 3 bases, leaving 13 bases not matched to a gene. CDR3 length equals 18 residues. Per the germline V gene, CDR1 is SGHRS and CDR2 is YFSETQ. DNA for the CDR3: TGCGCCAGCAGCTTCACTCAGGCCACGGGACAGTCTAATGAAAAACTGTTTTTT. Translating gives CASSFTQATGQSNEKLFF.

CDR3 in amino acids: CASSQVTGASRYGYTF. For the CDR3, the DNA is TGTGCCAGCAGCCAAGTCACAGGGGCCAGTAGATATGGCTACACCTTC. The V gene is TRBV3-1 (or the pseudogene TRBV3-2), the J gene TRBJ1-2; 7 nucleotides agree with TRBD1. V gave up 1 base and J gave up 5 bases; unmatched junction bases: 10. In germline, CDR1 is LGHDT, CDR2 YNNKEL (reference sequence). The CDR3 consists of 16 residues.